Listed here are 6 T cell receptor beta chains from one sample, sequenced in a study of lymphopenia after photon versus proton radiotherapy. Clones were read by immunoSEQ multiplex PCR, and TCRdb kept only the in-frame ones, dropping some. The profile covers around 15,000 clones, with about 85% appearing a single time and under 60% taken by the ten largest. The starting material was peripheral blood, obtained from a patient treated with proton-based radiotherapy. These TCRs come from a woman in her fifties or sixties with cholangiocarcinoma. Some clones in this sample may be carry-over from other donors' samples.

This rearrangement joins TRBV2 to TRBJ1-2; D is undetermined. Per germline, CDR1 SNHLY and CDR2 FYNNEI. V lost 6 bases, J lost 6 bases, and 11 bases lay in between. The CDR3 runs to 12 residues. This chain's CDR3 is CASRGMDHGYTF. CDR3 DNA sequence: TGTGCCAGCAGAGGAATGGACCATGGCTACACCTTC.

The rearrangement joins TRBV6-5 to TRBJ2-7, with a possible D match to TRBD2 (5 bases). Germline-derived CDR1 and CDR2 are MNHEY and SVGAGI. CDR3 size: 14 residues. V lost 0 bases and J 4 bases, leaving 10 bases between the germline ends. The CDR3: CASSYSGLGYEQYF. The DNA for the CDR3 is TGTGCCAGCAGTTACTCCGGACTCGGTTACGAGCAGTACTTC.

The V gene is TRBV4-3, the J gene TRBJ1-1; D perhaps matches TRBD1 (6 bases). V lost 2 bases and J 0 bases, leaving 10 bases between the germline ends. The length of the CDR3 is 15 residues. Germline V CDR1 and CDR2: LGHNA, YSLEER. The CDR3 sequence is CASSQMTGMNTEAFF. DNA of the CDR3: TGCGCCAGCAGCCAAATGACAGGCATGAACACTGAAGCTTTCTTT.

The chain uses TRBV5-1 and TRBJ2-1; 12 nucleotides align to TRBD2. The CDR3 length is 15 residues. J lost 8 bases, V lost 4 bases, and 7 bases had no gene match. Germline loops: CDR1 SGHRS, CDR2 YFSETQ. CDR3 sequence reads: CASSTGTSGFDEQFF. CDR3 coding DNA: TGCGCCAGCAGCACCGGGACTAGCGGGTTCGATGAGCAGTTCTTC. Together with reference TRBV5-1 and TRBJ2-1, the CDR3 gives the full variable domain: KAGVTQTPRYLIKTRGQQVTLSCSPISGHRSVSWYQQTPGQGLQFLFEYFSETQRNKGNFPGRFSGRQFSNSRSEMNVSTLELGDSALYLCASSTGTSGFDEQFFGPGTRLTVL.

J is TRBJ2-1 and V is TRBV5-1, with 9 bases identical to TRBD2. V was clipped by 3 bases and J by 5 bases; unmatched bases: 18. CDR3 length equals 19 residues. Per the germline V gene, CDR1 is SGHRS and CDR2 is YFSETQ. Here the CDR3 DNA reads TGCGCCAGCAGCTCTCAGGGGGTACCCTTAGCGGGGGAACACAATGAGCAGTTCTTC. Amino acids: CASSSQGVPLAGEHNEQFF.

This chain joins TRBV5-5 and TRBJ1-1, with D unclear. The V end lost 0 bases, the J end lost 2 bases, and 8 bases lay between the germline ends. The germline V gene encodes CDR1 SGHKS and CDR2 YYEKEE (reference sequence). The CDR3 is 14 amino acids. CDR3 protein: CASSLDPLNTEAFF. The CDR3 nucleotides are TGTGCCAGCAGCTTGGACCCCCTTAACACTGAAGCTTTCTTT.